Only one count was recorded for the clone carrying this T cell receptor (beta chain). The antigen is undetermined. Trimming took 5 bases from V and 7 from J; bases not matched to a gene: 7. The CDR3 totals 14 residues. CDR1 PRHDT and CDR2 FYEKMQ come from the germline V gene (reference sequence). The sample is drawn from a study of cytomegalovirus exposure and HLA in healthy donors. Profiling relied on immunoSEQ multiplex PCR, and the TCRdb table lists in-frame clones only, not all of them. The sample lists around 130,000 clones; more than 75% were seen once. From the approximately 120-subject validation cohort, which was separate from the roughly 700-subject first cohort, the donors were drawn. Overall study results and limits: The investigators catalogued 150 or so TCR beta chains as cytomegalovirus-associated. High specificity and sensitivity for cytomegalovirus status were reported for the classifier. Confirmation in vitro established that three CMV-associated chains were specific for CMV antigens.

V gene TRBV13 combines with J gene TRBJ2-7; 11 nucleotides line up with TRBD2. The TCR sequence derives from a woman aged 25-40 years in good health and CMV-seronegative. Specimen: PBMCs. The CDR3 bases are TGTGCCAGCAGCGTTAGCGGGGGGGCTCTGGAGCAGTACTTC. Its translation: CASSVSGGALEQYF.